Sequencing of this T cell receptor (beta chain) was carried out in a study of response to subunit inactivated influenza vaccine. Points from the study as a whole: That few new T cells are recruited by each seasonal influenza vaccination was the authors' suggestion.

TCRdb fed the RT-PCR reads into MiXCR, producing one record per CDR3 protein. The sample lists about 480,000 distinct CDR3 sequences, roughly 25% seen once, with approximately 2% in the top ten. The CDR3 length is 13 residues. V lost 0 bases, J lost 7 bases, and 9 bases lay in between. Germline lookup yields CDR1 LGHDT and CDR2 YNNKEL (reference sequence). A few counts support this clonotype. Its cognate antigen is unknown. The specimen was CD4+ T cells sorted from PBMCs, collected roughly 5 days after vaccination. This clonotype originated in a man aged 45-60 years who received an inactivated influenza vaccine. The chain uses TRBV3-1 and TRBJ2-5, with D uncertain. The CDR3 spells CASSQDHRPTQYF. The CDR3 nucleotides read TGTGCCAGCAGCCAAGATCATCGGCCGACCCAGTACTTC.